This T cell receptor (beta chain) derives from a study of OX40 agonist ivuxolimab in advanced cancers. The table came from immunoSEQ multiplex PCR; TCRdb's copy has only in-frame clones and leaves some out. Here the sample spans tens of thousands of clones, around 90% being singletons. The CDR3 runs 14 residues. Germline-derived CDR1 and CDR2 are ENHRY and SYGVKD. The V and J ends lost 2 bases and 1 base respectively, with 8 bases between them. This chain joins TRBV10-3 and TRBJ1-1, with D perhaps TRBD1 (6 bases). This TCR was recovered from an adult with an advanced solid tumor such as melanoma, head and neck, liver or kidney cancer. The sequencing here drew on CD4+ or CD8+ T cells sorted from blood, taken in a trial of the OX40 agonist ivuxolimab. CDR3 amino acids: CAISEGRGNTEAFF. CDR3 DNA sequence: TGTGCCATCAGTGAGGGCAGGGGGAACACTGAAGCTTTCTTT.